Listed here are 17 T cell receptor beta chains from one sample, sequenced in a study of shared clonotypes between healthy human individuals. TCRdb's copy holds only in-frame clones and misses some; the assay was immunoSEQ multiplex PCR. The sample lists 550,000 to 800,000 clones, approximately 79% occurring once. Sequencing was carried out using memory CD4+ T cells sorted from blood. As for subset: CD45RA-negative fraction. These receptors originate from a woman aged 25 to 39 in good health.

This chain connects TRBV6-6 to TRBJ1-2; weak D call: TRBD1 (5 bases). CDR3 length equals 13 residues. With 6 bases removed from V and 3 bases from J, the gap between germline ends came to 11 bases. Germline CDR1 reads MNHNY; CDR2 reads SVGAGI (reference sequence). For the CDR3, the DNA is TGTGCCAGCAGCCAGACGACAGACTATGGCTACACCTTC. It yields the protein CASSQTTDYGYTF.

This sequence joins TRBV15 and TRBJ1-5; a weak D match, TRBD1 (6 bases). Trimming removed 3 bases from V and 6 bases from J, with 12 bases in between. Germline CDR1 and CDR2: LNHNV and YYDKDF (reference sequence). This CDR3 spans 14 amino acids. The CDR3 DNA is TGTGCCACCAGCAGTCTTACAGGGATTCAGCCCCAGCATTTT. It yields the protein CATSSLTGIQPQHF. Looking up the rest from reference TRBV15 and TRBJ1-5 gives the full variable domain: DAMVIQNPRYQVTQFGKPVTLSCSQTLNHNVMYWYQQKSSQAPKLLFHYYDKDFNNEADTPDNFQSRRPNTSFCFLDIRSPGLGDTAMYLCATSSLTGIQPQHFGDGTRLSIL.

To note about this clone: This sample also contains other DNA sequences that code for the same CDR3. The J gene is TRBJ2-1, the V gene TRBV5-8; D may be TRBD2 (6 bases). V was cut by 0 bases and J by 0 bases, with 13 bases left in between. This CDR3 has 17 amino acids. Germline V CDR1 and CDR2: SGHTS, YDEGEE. The CDR3 region is CASSLAEGGRSYNEQFF. For the CDR3, the DNA is TGTGCCAGCAGCTTGGCGGAGGGAGGACGCTCCTACAATGAGCAGTTCTTC.

The chain uses TRBV27 and TRBJ1-5; D unresolved. The germline V gene encodes CDR1 MNHEY and CDR2 SMNVEV (reference sequence). The CDR3 contains 13 residues. The V end was cut by 9 bases, the J end by 2 bases, with 11 bases between. The CDR3 DNA sequence: TGTGCCAGTAAGGGAACGCGCAATCAGCCCCAGCATTTT. It is translated as CASKGTRNQPQHF.

This chain links TRBV27 with TRBJ1-1; the D gene is possibly TRBD1 (6 bases). Trimming took 1 base from V and 1 from J, leaving 10 bases between them. Germline V gene lookup returns CDR1 MNHEY and CDR2 SMNVEV (reference sequence). The CDR3 totals 15 residues. The CDR3 sequence: CASSLFGGPNTEAFF. The CDR3 DNA follows: TGTGCCAGCAGTTTATTCGGGGGGCCGAACACTGAAGCTTTCTTT.

The V call is TRBV27, the J call TRBJ1-2, with D tentatively TRBD1 (5 bases). CDR3 length: 16 residues. From germline, CDR1 is MNHEY and CDR2 SMNVEV (reference sequence). V gave up 2 bases and J gave up 2 bases, with 15 bases separating them. The CDR3 loop reads CASSLLRQGLNYGYTF. The CDR3 nucleotides are TGTGCCAGCAGTTTACTGCGGCAGGGTCTAAACTATGGCTACACCTTC.

This clone appeared a single time. This rearrangement joins TRBV28 to TRBJ1-5, with D hard to call. Trimming stripped 4 bases from V and 0 bases from J, with 10 bases between. Germline V gene sequence: CDR1 MDHEN, CDR2 SYDVKM. The CDR3 sequence is 15 residues long. CDR3 DNA sequence: TGTGCCAGCAGTTGGGAGAACTTTAGCAATCAGCCCCAGCATTTT. It yields the protein CASSWENFSNQPQHF. Full variable domain (outside the CDR3, taken from reference TRBV28 and TRBJ1-5): DVKVTQSSRYLVKRTGEKVFLECVQDMDHENMFWYRQDPGLGLRLIYFSYDVKMKEKGDIPEGYSVSREKKERFSLILESASTNQTSMYLCASSWENFSNQPQHFGDGTRLSIL.

Points on this clone: Other DNA sequences in the sample encode the same CDR3. The V and J genes are TRBV28 and TRBJ2-7; a possible D gene is TRBD2 (6 bases). CDR1 is MDHEN and CDR2 is SYDVKM in the germline V gene. The CDR3 runs to 13 residues. Trimming left V 4 bases short and J 6 bases short, with 13 bases between. CDR3 sequence (DNA): TGTGCCAGCAGTTACGGGGGTACGGGCGAGCAGTACTTC. Translating gives CASSYGGTGEQYF. Full variable domain (outside the CDR3, taken from reference TRBV28 and TRBJ2-7): DVKVTQSSRYLVKRTGEKVFLECVQDMDHENMFWYRQDPGLGLRLIYFSYDVKMKEKGDIPEGYSVSREKKERFSLILESASTNQTSMYLCASSYGGTGEQYFGPGTRLTVT.

The chain links TRBV7-8 to TRBJ2-2; 7 nucleotides agree with TRBD2. V shed 2 bases, J shed 13 bases, and the junction held 22 bases outside the gene matches. Germline V CDR1 and CDR2: SGHVS, FQNEAQ. This CDR3 spans 18 amino acids. The CDR3 nucleotides are TGTGCCAGCAGCTTACGGGTCTCTAGCGGTTCCTTCACCGGCGCGCTGTTTTTT. It specifies CASSLRVSSGSFTGALFF. The full variable domain, in which reference TRBV7-8 and TRBJ2-2 provide the parts outside the CDR3, is GAGVSQSPRYKVAKRGQDVALRCDPISGHVSLFWYQQALGQGPEFLTYFQNEAQLDKSGLPSDRFFAERPEGSVSTLKIQRTQQEDSAVYLCASSLRVSSGSFTGALFFGEGSRLTVL.

This clone came up once. The chain recombines TRBV11-2 with TRBJ1-3; D possibly corresponds to TRBD1 (6 bases). Germline loops: CDR1 SGHAT, CDR2 FQNNGV. V was shortened by 3 bases and J by 0 bases, with 9 bases between the two germline ends. This CDR3 contains 15 residues. This CDR3 is CASSFDRLSGNTIYF. CDR3 coding DNA: TGTGCCAGCAGCTTCGACAGGCTCTCTGGAAACACCATATATTTT.

A remark on this clone: The identical CDR3 is also encoded by other nucleotide sequences in the sample. V is TRBV5-1 and J is TRBJ1-5, with D unresolved. Germline CDR1 and CDR2: SGHRS and YFSETQ. The V and J ends lost 0 bases and 3 bases respectively, with 4 bases between them. The CDR3 length is 13 residues. The CDR3 DNA reads as TGCGCCAGCAGCTTGGATGTCAATCAGCCCCAGCATTTT. This translates into CASSLDVNQPQHF.

In its sample, this clone was seen a few times. CDR3: CASSFGLAGTYEQYF. CDR3 DNA sequence: TGTGCCAGCAGCTTCGGACTAGCGGGAACCTACGAGCAGTACTTC. This chain links TRBV5-8 with TRBJ2-7; 12 positions agree with TRBD2. J lost 2 bases, V lost 2 bases, and 2 bases had no gene match. The CDR3 extends over 15 amino acids. From germline, CDR1 is SGHTS and CDR2 YDEGEE.

The rearrangement links TRBV27 to TRBJ1-1; D remains ambiguous. Germline V gene lookup returns CDR1 MNHEY and CDR2 SMNVEV (reference sequence). Deletions cut 4 bases from V and 0 bases from J, with 12 bases between. The CDR3 is 15 residues long. The CDR3: CASSSLEVMNTEAFF. DNA for the CDR3: TGTGCCAGCAGTTCCTTGGAGGTAATGAACACTGAAGCTTTCTTT.

The chain is built from TRBV27 and TRBJ2-2; D remains unclear. CDR1 and CDR2 (germline): MNHEY, SMNVEV (reference sequence). The CDR3 runs 16 residues. Trimming took off 0 bases at V and 7 bases at J, with 15 bases between the two ends. The CDR3 loop is CASSLSFPPSGGELFF. The CDR3 nucleotides read TGTGCCAGCAGTTTATCGTTCCCACCTAGTGGCGGGGAGCTGTTTTTT.

This chain joins TRBV6-5 and TRBJ2-3, with 13 bases identical to TRBD2. The germline V gene encodes CDR1 MNHEY and CDR2 SVGAGI. V lost 4 bases and J lost 8; bases outside the gene matches: 9. This CDR3 region has 16 residues. CDR3 nucleotide sequence: TGTGCCAGCAGTTCCGGACTAGCGGGAGCGTTTGGTACGCAGTATTTT. Amino acid sequence: CASSSGLAGAFGTQYF.

The chain couples TRBV28 to TRBJ2-7; the D gene is possibly TRBD2 (6 bases). Between the trimmed V and J ends, which lost 1 base and 9 bases, there was a span of 13 bases. Germline V gives CDR1 MDHEN, CDR2 SYDVKM. The CDR3 contains 13 residues. Written as DNA, the CDR3 is TGTGCCAGCAGTTTATCGGGGGTAGGCGGGCAGTACTTC. Protein: CASSLSGVGGQYF.

The chain combines TRBV27 with TRBJ2-1; D is unclear. CDR3 length: 17 residues. Germline CDR1 is MNHEY and CDR2 is SMNVEV (reference sequence). V dropped 0 bases and J dropped 8 bases, with 20 bases sitting between them. The CDR3 spells CASSLSARFRSKDEQFF. The CDR3 DNA is TGTGCCAGCAGTTTATCGGCTAGATTCAGGTCCAAGGATGAGCAGTTCTTC.